These T cell receptor beta chains were read from a single sample in a study of shared clonotypes between healthy human individuals. The data were produced by immunoSEQ multiplex PCR, yet TCRdb's version contains in-frame clones alone and is incomplete. The data hold around 1,000,000 clones, with roughly 80% observed a single time. Sequencing was done on a sample of memory CD4+ T cells from PBMCs. The receptor set was obtained from a man aged 18 to 30 in good health. Some clones in this sample may be carry-over from other donors' samples. CDR3s include the opening cysteine and the closing phenylalanine or tryptophan. The D gene is left open where the match is weak. Size tells how often a clone was seen (once, few, many) or the class of an expanded clone, and some rows leave it out.

CDR3 protein: CASSFQPLAGRETQYF
CDR3 DNA: TGTGCCAGCAGCTTCCAACCGTTAGCGGGCAGAGAGACCCAGTACTTC
clone size: .
V gene: TRBV11-3
D gene: TRBD2
J gene: TRBJ2-5

CDR3 protein: CASKPDGGAGEQYF
CDR3 DNA: TGTGCCAGCAAACCCGACGGGGGGGCGGGCGAGCAGTACTTC
clone size: .
V gene: TRBV25-1
D gene: TRBD2
J gene: TRBJ2-7

CDR3 protein: CASTDRASYNEQFF
CDR3 DNA: TGTGCCAGCACCGACAGGGCTTCCTACAATGAGCAGTTCTTC
clone size: .
V gene: TRBV6-5
D gene: TRBD1
J gene: TRBJ2-1

CDR3 protein: CSARTGGYTEAFF
CDR3 DNA: TGCAGCGCAAGGACAGGGGGTTACACTGAAGCTTTCTTT
clone size: .
V gene: TRBV29-1
D gene: TRBD1
J gene: TRBJ1-1

CDR3 protein: CAWSVGGGWNEQFF
CDR3 DNA: TGTGCCTGGAGTGTCGGAGGGGGGTGGAATGAGCAGTTCTTC
clone size: .
V gene: TRBV30
D gene: .
J gene: TRBJ2-1

CDR3 protein: CASSTMTGYNEQFF
CDR3 DNA: TGTGCCAGCAGCACCATGACGGGTTACAATGAGCAGTTCTTC
clone size: few
V gene: TRBV7-8
D gene: .
J gene: TRBJ2-1

CDR3 protein: CASSQELQGWNYGYTF
CDR3 DNA: TGCGCCAGCAGCCAAGAATTGCAGGGATGGAACTATGGCTACACCTTC
clone size: .
V gene: TRBV4-3
D gene: .
J gene: TRBJ1-2

CDR3 protein: CASSELAGGPSETQYF
CDR3 DNA: TGTGCCAGCAGCGAATTAGCGGGAGGGCCCTCGGAGACCCAGTACTTC
clone size: .
V gene: TRBV9
D gene: TRBD2
J gene: TRBJ2-5

CDR3 protein: CASAAPTGELFF
CDR3 DNA: TGCGCCAGCGCAGCGCCTACCGGGGAGCTGTTTTTT
clone size: .
V gene: TRBV10-1
D gene: .
J gene: TRBJ2-2

CDR3 protein: CASSPPGLAGVGEQYF
CDR3 DNA: TGTGCCAGCAGCCCACCGGGACTAGCGGGAGTAGGCGAGCAGTACTTC
clone size: once
V gene: TRBV5-4
D gene: TRBD2
J gene: TRBJ2-7

CDR3 protein: CASGLVRYTDTEAFF
CDR3 DNA: TGTGCTAGTGGTTTGGTACGGTACACCGACACTGAAGCTTTCTTT
clone size: few
V gene: TRBV12-5
D gene: .
J gene: TRBJ1-1

CDR3 protein: CATSRDRAGNNEQYF
CDR3 DNA: TGTGCCACCAGCAGAGATCGCGCAGGTAATAACGAGCAGTACTTC
clone size: once
V gene: TRBV15
D gene: .
J gene: TRBJ2-7

CDR3 protein: CASSLSTTDQETQYF
CDR3 DNA: TGCGCCAGCAGCTTGTCCACGACAGACCAAGAGACCCAGTACTTC
clone size: .
V gene: TRBV5-1
D gene: .
J gene: TRBJ2-5

CDR3 protein: CASSVGVGRWVEGANVLTF
CDR3 DNA: TGTGCCAGCAGCGTCGGGGTAGGGCGGTGGGTTGAAGGGGCCAACGTCCTGACTTTC
clone size: .
V gene: TRBV9
D gene: .
J gene: TRBJ2-6

CDR3 protein: CASSVDSLGGEQFF
CDR3 DNA: TGTGCCAGCAGCGTAGATTCCCTCGGGGGTGAGCAGTTCTTC
clone size: .
V gene: TRBV9
D gene: .
J gene: TRBJ2-1

CDR3 protein: CASGPGLGGTDTQYF
CDR3 DNA: TGTGCCAGCGGGCCGGGCCTTGGAGGCACAGATACGCAGTATTTT
clone size: .
V gene: TRBV28
D gene: .
J gene: TRBJ2-3

CDR3 protein: CASSLSGTAVMVDEQFF
CDR3 DNA: TGTGCCAGCAGTTTATCCGGGACGGCTGTCATGGTCGATGAGCAGTTCTTC
clone size: .
V gene: TRBV28
D gene: .
J gene: TRBJ2-1